Listed below are T cell receptor beta chains from one sample, sequenced in a study of T cell responses to AZD1222 COVID-19 vaccine. Method: immunoSEQ multiplex PCR; TCRdb's copy keeps in-frame clones and lacks some. Of 100,000 or so clones listed, roughly 87% are singletons. Specimen: peripheral blood, collected on day 0 of AZD1222 vaccination. The source of these receptors is an adult in good health. The CDR3 runs from the conserved cysteine through the conserved F or W.

j_call	v_call	cdr3_aa
TRBJ2-3	TRBV1	CTSSRARSGRTDTQYF
TRBJ1-5	TRBV6-5	CASSRGTGNQPQHF
TRBJ2-7	TRBV7-2	CASSLRAGPAYEQYF
TRBJ2-7	TRBV2	CASSDVGLNEQYF
TRBJ2-1	TRBV6-2/TRBV6-3	CASSYWRIVDEQFF
TRBJ2-7	TRBV6-6	CASRRQDYYEQYF
TRBJ1-2	TRBV12-3/TRBV12-4	CASSRSYGYTF
TRBJ2-5	TRBV6-4	CARETGFGQETQYF
TRBJ2-1	TRBV11-3	CASTLTSGAYNEQFF
TRBJ2-1	TRBV12-3/TRBV12-4	CASSQGPLEFF
TRBJ1-2	TRBV12-5	CASGFTGGNGYTF
TRBJ2-5	TRBV15	CATSNSIQGVETQYF
TRBJ1-5	TRBV5-6	CASSSQAGYYSNQPQHF
TRBJ2-1	TRBV14	CASSQDVYGAHEQFF
TRBJ2-2	TRBV6-1	CASSEIGTARRAGELFF
TRBJ1-5	TRBV23-1	CASSILFFPFLSNQPQHF
TRBJ2-7	TRBV20-1	CSASAPSREQYF
TRBJ1-1	TRBV6-1	CASSEFGGGAEAFF
TRBJ1-3	TRBV10-3	CAIRRSRGGNTIYF
TRBJ2-1	TRBV18	CASSPPGASYDNEQFF
TRBJ2-3	TRBV24-1	CATSQGHTDTQYF
TRBJ2-1	TRBV3-1/TRBV3-2	CASSQEEVAGGPSYNEQFF
TRBJ2-3	TRBV5-4	CASSLSPDSTDTQYF
TRBJ1-5	TRBV5-5	CASSLSLSATFQPQHF
TRBJ1-2	TRBV12-3/TRBV12-4	CASSPSGSGYTF
TRBJ2-5	TRBV7-7	CASSRATGLKETQYF
TRBJ1-3	TRBV6-2/TRBV6-3	CASSQRESRISGNTIYF
TRBJ1-6	TRBV27	CASSFLVAGGSPLHF
TRBJ1-2	TRBV30	CALARRASYGYTF
TRBJ2-2	TRBV28	CASSSADRDTGELFF